The 5 T cell receptor beta chains below come from one sample, sequenced in a study of human thymus T cells. TCRdb keeps only in-frame clones here, not all; method: immunoSEQ multiplex PCR. The sample includes around 45,000 clones, 95% of them seen just once. The sequenced sample consisted of blood. These receptors originate from a girl in the first two years of life with a congenital heart defect but otherwise immunologically healthy.

This chain joins TRBV6-1 and TRBJ2-1; tentative D call: TRBD2 (6 bases). V lost 1 base to trimming and J lost 6 bases, with 13 bases between them. The germline gives CDR1 MNHNS, CDR2 SASEGT. The CDR3 length is 15 residues. This CDR3 reads CASSEVGLGGNEQFF. In DNA, the CDR3 is TGTGCCAGCAGTGAAGTCGGCCTCGGGGGCAATGAGCAGTTCTTC.

The rearrangement uses TRBV29-1 and TRBJ2-5; D possibly corresponds to TRBD1 (6 bases). This CDR3 region has 10 residues. The germline V gene has CDR1 SQVTM and CDR2 ANQGSEA. Deletions cut 6 bases from V and 10 bases from J, with 12 bases between. CDR3 DNA: TGCAGCGTCAAACGGGACAACCAGTACTTC. Amino acid sequence: CSVKRDNQYF. The whole variable domain, remainder taken from reference TRBV29-1 and TRBJ2-5, is SAVISQKPSRDICQRGTSLTIQCQVDSQVTMMFWYRQQPGQSLTLIATANQGSEATYESGFVIDKFPISRPNLTFSTLTVSNMSPEDSSIYLCSVKRDNQYFGPGTRLLVL.

This sequence joins TRBV7-9 and TRBJ2-5; no clear D. Trimming shortened V by 1 base and J by 4 bases, and 10 bases separated the two germline ends. The CDR3 is made up of 14 amino acids. In germline, CDR1 is SEHNR, CDR2 FQNEAQ (reference sequence). The CDR3 reads CASSLGGSRETQYF. The CDR3 nucleotides are TGTGCCAGCAGCTTAGGTGGTAGCCGAGAGACCCAGTACTTC.

The chain has TRBV13 and TRBJ2-7; 7 nucleotides align to TRBD1. CDR3 size: 13 residues. V lost 5 bases to trimming and J lost 2 bases; unmatched junction nucleotides: 3. The V gene's germline CDR1 is PRHDT and CDR2 FYEKMQ (reference sequence). This CDR3 reads CASSHQGAYEQYF. CDR3 in DNA: TGTGCCAGCAGCCATCAGGGGGCCTACGAGCAGTACTTC.

The J gene is TRBJ2-1, the V gene TRBV7-9; D uncertain. V lost 6 bases and J lost 10, with 16 bases in between. This CDR3 comprises 13 residues. Germline V gene data show CDR1 as SEHNR and CDR2 as FQNEAQ (reference sequence). The CDR3 DNA follows: TGTGCCAGCAGAGACATCTCCCGTCTCGAGCAGTTCTTC. Amino acids: CASRDISRLEQFF. The full variable domain, in which reference TRBV7-9 and TRBJ2-1 provide the parts outside the CDR3, is DTGVSQNPRHKITKRGQNVTFRCDPISEHNRLYWYRQTLGQGPEFLTYFQNEAQLEKSRLLSDRFSAERPKGSFSTLEIQRTEQGDSAMYLCASRDISRLEQFFGPGTRLTVL.